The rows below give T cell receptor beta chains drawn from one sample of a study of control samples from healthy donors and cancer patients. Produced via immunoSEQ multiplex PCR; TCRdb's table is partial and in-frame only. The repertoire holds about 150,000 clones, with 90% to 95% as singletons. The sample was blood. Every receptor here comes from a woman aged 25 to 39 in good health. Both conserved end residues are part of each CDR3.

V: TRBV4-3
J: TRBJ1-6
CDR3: CASSQERVRGFSYNSPLHF

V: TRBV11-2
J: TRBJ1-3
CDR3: CASSLGHHSGNTIYF

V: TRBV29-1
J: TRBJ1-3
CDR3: CSVDVGGGGNSGNTIYF

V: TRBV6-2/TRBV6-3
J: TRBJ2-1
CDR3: CASSPDWTPSGEQFF

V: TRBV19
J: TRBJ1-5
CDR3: CASSIPLRAGNQPQHF

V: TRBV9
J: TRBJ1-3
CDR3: CASSADRGVNTIYF

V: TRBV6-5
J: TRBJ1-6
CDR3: CASSYSSRGDNSPLHF

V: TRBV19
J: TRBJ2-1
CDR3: CASSTNPAFPSGRVPEQFF

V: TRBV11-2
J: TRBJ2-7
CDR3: CASSLERGQPYEQYF

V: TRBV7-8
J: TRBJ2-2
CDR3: CASSLAGSGELFF

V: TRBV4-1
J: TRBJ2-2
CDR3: CASSLGDSGTVTGELFF

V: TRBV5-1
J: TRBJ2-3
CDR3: CASRPGTISTDTQYF

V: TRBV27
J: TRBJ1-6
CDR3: CASSSSPGRVSPLHF

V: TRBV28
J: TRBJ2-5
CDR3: CASSLRRRGLRGTQYF

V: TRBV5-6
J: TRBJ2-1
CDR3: CASSFGVFGTSGRNEQFF

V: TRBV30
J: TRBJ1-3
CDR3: CAWSVLGNRGNTIYF

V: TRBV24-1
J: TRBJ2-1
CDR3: CATSDYFYNEQFF

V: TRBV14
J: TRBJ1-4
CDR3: CASSQTGTGNEKLFF

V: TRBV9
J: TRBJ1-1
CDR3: CASSADRVGSEAFF

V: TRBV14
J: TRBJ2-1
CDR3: CASSQGSGSPYNEQFF

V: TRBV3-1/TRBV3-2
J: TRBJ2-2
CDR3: CASSQDFGLAGNTGELFF

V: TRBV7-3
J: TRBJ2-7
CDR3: CASSLQRASSYEQYF

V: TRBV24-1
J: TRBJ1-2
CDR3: CATRGSEDYGYTF

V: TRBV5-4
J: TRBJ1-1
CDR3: CASSRGGTEAFF

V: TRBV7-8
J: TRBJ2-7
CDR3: CASSLIFGTGAPEQYF

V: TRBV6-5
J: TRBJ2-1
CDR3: CASSRTGGFYNEQFF

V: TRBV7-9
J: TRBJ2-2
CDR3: CASSPGTGANTGELFF

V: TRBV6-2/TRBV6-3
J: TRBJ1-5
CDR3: CASSAGSIGGTQHF

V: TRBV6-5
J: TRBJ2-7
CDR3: CASSYSTAGAYEQYF

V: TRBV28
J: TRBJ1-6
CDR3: CATHRTHQGSPLHF

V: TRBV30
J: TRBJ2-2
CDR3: CAWNPGVTGELFF

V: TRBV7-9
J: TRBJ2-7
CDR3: CASSLIQGEQYF

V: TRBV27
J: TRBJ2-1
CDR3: CASNIPGRSINEQFF

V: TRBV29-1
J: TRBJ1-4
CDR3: CSVEKEGQGKEKLFF

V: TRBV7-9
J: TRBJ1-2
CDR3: CASSLPGQGALYGYTF

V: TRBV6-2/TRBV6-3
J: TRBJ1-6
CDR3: CASSSSASSYNSPLHF

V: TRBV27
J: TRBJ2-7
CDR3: CASSMGIVNEQYF

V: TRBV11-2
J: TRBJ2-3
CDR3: CASSRGLVGDTQYF

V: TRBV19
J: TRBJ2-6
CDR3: CASLASSGANVLTF

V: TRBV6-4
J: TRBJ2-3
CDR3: CASSTGPESTDTQYF

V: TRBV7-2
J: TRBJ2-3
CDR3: CASSFAVAIADTQYF

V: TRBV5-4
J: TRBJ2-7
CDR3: CASSLSTGWEQYF

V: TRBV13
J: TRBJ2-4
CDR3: CASSFRTGSPKNIQYF

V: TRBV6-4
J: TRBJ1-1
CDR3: CASSETGGKTEAFF

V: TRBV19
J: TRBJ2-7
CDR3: CASSGGSGRNYEQYF

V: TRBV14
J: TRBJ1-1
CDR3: CASSQDQKEAFF

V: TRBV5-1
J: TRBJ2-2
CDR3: CASSFRENTGELFF

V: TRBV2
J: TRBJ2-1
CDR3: CASTDKGLAGGPYNEQFF

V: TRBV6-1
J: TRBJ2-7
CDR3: CASSEALFADSYEQYF

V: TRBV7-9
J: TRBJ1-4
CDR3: CASSLNIIGLDEKLFF

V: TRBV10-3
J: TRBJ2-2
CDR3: CASSPQGTGELFF

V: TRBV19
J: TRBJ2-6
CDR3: CASSIGAAGANVLTF

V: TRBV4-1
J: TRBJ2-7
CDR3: CASSQDSDSEQYF

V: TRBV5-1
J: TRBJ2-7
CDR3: CASRMLQGTVYEQYF

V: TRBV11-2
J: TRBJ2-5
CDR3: CASSSPGTAQETQYF

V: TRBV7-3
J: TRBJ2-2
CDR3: CASSPTGRDTGELFF

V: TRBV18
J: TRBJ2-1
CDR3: CASSPPVRTGDNEQFF

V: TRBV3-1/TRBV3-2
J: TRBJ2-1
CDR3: CASSQGGSDNEQFF

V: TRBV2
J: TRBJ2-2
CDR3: CASRGLAGTGELFF

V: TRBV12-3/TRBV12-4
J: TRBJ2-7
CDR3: CASRFRGGEQYF